This T cell receptor beta chain was recovered during a study of identical twins. Overall study results and limits: Part of the zero-insertion signal could reflect confounding by invariant MAIT and iNKT cells.

This CDR3 spans 18 amino acids. Trimming took 0 bases from V and 4 from J; bases not matched to a gene: 14. Germline V gene data show CDR1 as LGHNA and CDR2 as YNFKEQ. Note on this clonotype: Its antigen is not identified.

MiXCR, run by TCRdb on the 5' RACE reads, gives a single entry per CDR3 protein. The table records roughly 1,500,000 distinct CDR3 sequences, under 35% of them present only once. This receptor was identified in a newborn girl in good health. The sample was cord blood. V gene TRBV4-2 combines with J gene TRBJ1-1; TRBD1 agrees at 7 bases. As DNA, the CDR3 is TGTGCCAGCAGCCAAGAGAGGGGGCGGGGGTTCGGTTTCACTGAAGCTTTCTTT. This sequence encodes CASSQERGRGFGFTEAFF.